This TCR beta chain stems from a study of neurological immune-mediated disorders. Germline V gene lookup returns CDR1 SGHTA and CDR2 FQGNSA. The V and J ends lost 2 bases and 4 bases respectively, with 18 bases between them. The CDR3 runs 17 residues. This clonotype has at least ten counts. By 5'RACE with 10-nucleotide random UMIs, the cDNA was made. TCRdb redid the calling of the 5' RACE reads with MiXCR, one entry per CDR3 protein. Seen here are approximately 60,000 distinct CDR3 sequences, more than 3.5% observed once, and the top ten hold roughly 2.5%. Source material: PBMCs. The chain combines TRBV7-2 with TRBJ1-3, with D maybe TRBD1 (5 bases). This clonotype originated in a man aged 50 to 59 with multiple sclerosis. The CDR3 bases are TGTGCCAGCAGCTTACGTAGGGCGGGGCGAGGGGGAAACACCATATATTTT. It is translated as CASSLRRAGRGGNTIYF.